This is a list of T cell receptor beta chains from one sample in a study of shared clonotypes between healthy human individuals. The repertoire was sequenced with immunoSEQ multiplex PCR; TCRdb's copy has only in-frame clones and lacks some. The sample gives a few million clones, 80% to 95% of which show up once; approximately 0.39% is in the top ten. Sequencing was performed on naive CD4+ T cells from PBMCs. The source is a man between 18 and 29 years old in good health. Some clones in this sample may be carry-over from other donors' samples. CDR3s include the opening cysteine and the closing phenylalanine or tryptophan. The D gene is left open where the match is weak. Only some rows state a clone size, as once, few, many or a class for expanded clones.

V gene	J gene	clone size	D gene	CDR3 protein	CDR3 DNA
TRBV28	TRBJ2-5	NA	TRBD1	CASSPLLGQGKETQYF	TGTGCCAGCAGTCCCCTATTGGGACAGGGGAAAGAGACCCAGTACTTC
TRBV29-1	TRBJ2-3	NA	NA	CSVDRGKRDTQYF	TGCAGCGTTGACAGGGGAAAAAGGGATACGCAGTATTTT
TRBV6-1	TRBJ1-2	NA	NA	CAIMGAANYGYTF	TGTGCCATCATGGGGGCAGCTAACTATGGCTACACCTTC
TRBV6-6	TRBJ2-7	NA	TRBD1	CASSYSNRAGGSGQYF	TGTGCCAGCAGTTACTCGAATCGGGCAGGGGGCTCGGGGCAGTACTTC
TRBV7-2	TRBJ2-1	NA	TRBD2	CASSLGAGVYNEQFF	TGTGCCAGCAGCTTAGGAGCGGGAGTCTACAATGAGCAGTTCTTC
TRBV6-5	TRBJ2-3	NA	TRBD2	CASSYTGLAGANTQYF	TGTGCCAGCAGTTACACGGGACTAGCGGGAGCGAATACGCAGTATTTT
TRBV7-9	TRBJ1-1	NA	NA	CASSPPQEKAFF	TGTGCCAGCAGCCCCCCACAGGAAAAAGCTTTCTTT
TRBV9	TRBJ2-3	NA	NA	CASSVDSMASTDTQYF	TGTGCCAGCAGCGTAGATTCGATGGCTAGCACAGATACGCAGTATTTT
TRBV28	TRBJ2-5	NA	TRBD2	CASFPLGTSGKETQYF	TGTGCCAGCTTCCCCCTTGGGACTAGCGGTAAAGAGACCCAGTACTTC
TRBV5-1	TRBJ2-3	NA	TRBD2	CASTPGSGMGVDTQYF	TGCGCCAGCACCCCTGGCAGCGGGATGGGCGTAGATACGCAGTATTTT
TRBV28	TRBJ1-1	few	NA	CASTHNTEAFF	TGTGCCAGCACGCATAACACTGAAGCTTTCTTT
TRBV18	TRBJ2-6	NA	NA	CASSETREFSGANVLTF	TGTGCCAGCTCCGAAACTAGGGAGTTCTCTGGGGCCAACGTCCTGACTTTC
TRBV28	TRBJ2-7	NA	NA	CASSLSRGGTYEQYF	TGTGCCAGCAGTCTAAGCCGGGGCGGGACCTACGAGCAGTACTTC
TRBV15	TRBJ2-2	NA	TRBD2	CATSRDGGYTGELFF	TGTGCCACCAGCAGGGACGGGGGGTACACCGGGGAGCTGTTTTTT
TRBV30	TRBJ1-2	NA	NA	CAWSGSPEGVFGYTF	TGTGCCTGGAGCGGATCGCCGGAGGGGGTGTTTGGCTACACCTTC
TRBV7-3	TRBJ2-2	NA	TRBD2	CASSPNPIAGTGELFF	TGTGCCAGCAGCCCCAACCCCATAGCGGGAACCGGGGAGCTGTTTTTT
TRBV19	TRBJ1-5	NA	NA	CASSIGGLSQPQHF	TGTGCCAGTAGTATCGGGGGGCTGAGTCAGCCCCAGCATTTT
TRBV10-3	TRBJ2-2	once	NA	CAISESFGGSSNTGELFF	TGTGCCATCAGTGAGTCGTTTGGGGGAAGCTCGAACACCGGGGAGCTGTTTTTT
TRBV29-1	TRBJ2-5	NA	NA	CSVVPTETQYF	TGCAGCGTAGTCCCTACGGAGACCCAGTACTTC
TRBV2	TRBJ2-2	NA	NA	CASSPSRVSAGELFF	TGTGCCAGCAGTCCGAGTAGAGTTTCGGCCGGGGAGCTGTTTTTT